This T cell receptor (beta chain) comes out of a study of identical twins. Study-level results: Within twin pairs, the out-of-frame alpha sequences they shared showed excess low generation probability. Clonotypes of the beta chain that were abundant in cord blood carried fewer insertions (memory repertoires showed none).

The CDR3 sequence is 14 residues long. The germline CDR1 and CDR2 sequences are KGHDR and SFDVKD. Trimming took 3 bases from V and 5 from J, leaving 13 bases between them. This clonotype showed up many times. What it binds is unknown. TCRdb ran MiXCR on the 5' RACE reads and lists one entry per CDR3 protein. Of approximately 500,000 distinct CDR3 sequences listed, 20% to 25% are singletons. The data were also submitted as part of a second study, on T cells expressing NK-cell markers. As reported in that work: One of eight sequenced donors was HCMV-seronegative; the other seven were seropositive.

This sequence originates from a woman aged 18-29 years in good health. The chain employs TRBV24-1 and TRBJ2-7; D remains ambiguous. Sequenced: CD4+ T cells sorted from blood. CDR3: CATSDGSIVDEQYF. DNA of the CDR3: TGTGCCACCAGTGATGGTAGTATAGTGGACGAGCAGTACTTC.